This T cell receptor beta chain emerged from a study of T-cell memory formation after mild COVID-19. From the 5' RACE reads, TCRdb called clonotypes with MiXCR, one entry per CDR3 protein. This table has roughly 480,000 distinct CDR3 sequences, around 25% appearing once. Regarding the study as a whole: Whereas later expanders leaned CD4+, clones contracting day 15 to 85 showed a balanced CD4/CD8 makeup. CD4+ clones that contracted lay mainly in CM and EM; CD8+ ones lay in EMRA.

Germline V lookup: CDR1 SEHNR, CDR2 FQNEAQ (reference sequence). This CDR3 comprises 17 residues. The junction had 12 bases not matched to a gene; V was cut back by 2 bases and J by 3 bases. As to this clonotype: What it binds is unknown.

The sequenced sample was PBMCs or a T cell subset sorted from them (not recorded which). The genes are TRBV7-9 and TRBJ2-7; TRBD1 agrees at 8 bases. This TCR was recovered from an adult woman who had mild COVID-19 (a few samples of this study predate the infection). Cell type and time point are not known. Here the CDR3 reads CASSLQSFSDRGYEQYF. The CDR3 DNA follows: TGTGCCAGCAGCTTACAGTCGTTTAGCGACAGGGGCTACGAGCAGTACTTC.